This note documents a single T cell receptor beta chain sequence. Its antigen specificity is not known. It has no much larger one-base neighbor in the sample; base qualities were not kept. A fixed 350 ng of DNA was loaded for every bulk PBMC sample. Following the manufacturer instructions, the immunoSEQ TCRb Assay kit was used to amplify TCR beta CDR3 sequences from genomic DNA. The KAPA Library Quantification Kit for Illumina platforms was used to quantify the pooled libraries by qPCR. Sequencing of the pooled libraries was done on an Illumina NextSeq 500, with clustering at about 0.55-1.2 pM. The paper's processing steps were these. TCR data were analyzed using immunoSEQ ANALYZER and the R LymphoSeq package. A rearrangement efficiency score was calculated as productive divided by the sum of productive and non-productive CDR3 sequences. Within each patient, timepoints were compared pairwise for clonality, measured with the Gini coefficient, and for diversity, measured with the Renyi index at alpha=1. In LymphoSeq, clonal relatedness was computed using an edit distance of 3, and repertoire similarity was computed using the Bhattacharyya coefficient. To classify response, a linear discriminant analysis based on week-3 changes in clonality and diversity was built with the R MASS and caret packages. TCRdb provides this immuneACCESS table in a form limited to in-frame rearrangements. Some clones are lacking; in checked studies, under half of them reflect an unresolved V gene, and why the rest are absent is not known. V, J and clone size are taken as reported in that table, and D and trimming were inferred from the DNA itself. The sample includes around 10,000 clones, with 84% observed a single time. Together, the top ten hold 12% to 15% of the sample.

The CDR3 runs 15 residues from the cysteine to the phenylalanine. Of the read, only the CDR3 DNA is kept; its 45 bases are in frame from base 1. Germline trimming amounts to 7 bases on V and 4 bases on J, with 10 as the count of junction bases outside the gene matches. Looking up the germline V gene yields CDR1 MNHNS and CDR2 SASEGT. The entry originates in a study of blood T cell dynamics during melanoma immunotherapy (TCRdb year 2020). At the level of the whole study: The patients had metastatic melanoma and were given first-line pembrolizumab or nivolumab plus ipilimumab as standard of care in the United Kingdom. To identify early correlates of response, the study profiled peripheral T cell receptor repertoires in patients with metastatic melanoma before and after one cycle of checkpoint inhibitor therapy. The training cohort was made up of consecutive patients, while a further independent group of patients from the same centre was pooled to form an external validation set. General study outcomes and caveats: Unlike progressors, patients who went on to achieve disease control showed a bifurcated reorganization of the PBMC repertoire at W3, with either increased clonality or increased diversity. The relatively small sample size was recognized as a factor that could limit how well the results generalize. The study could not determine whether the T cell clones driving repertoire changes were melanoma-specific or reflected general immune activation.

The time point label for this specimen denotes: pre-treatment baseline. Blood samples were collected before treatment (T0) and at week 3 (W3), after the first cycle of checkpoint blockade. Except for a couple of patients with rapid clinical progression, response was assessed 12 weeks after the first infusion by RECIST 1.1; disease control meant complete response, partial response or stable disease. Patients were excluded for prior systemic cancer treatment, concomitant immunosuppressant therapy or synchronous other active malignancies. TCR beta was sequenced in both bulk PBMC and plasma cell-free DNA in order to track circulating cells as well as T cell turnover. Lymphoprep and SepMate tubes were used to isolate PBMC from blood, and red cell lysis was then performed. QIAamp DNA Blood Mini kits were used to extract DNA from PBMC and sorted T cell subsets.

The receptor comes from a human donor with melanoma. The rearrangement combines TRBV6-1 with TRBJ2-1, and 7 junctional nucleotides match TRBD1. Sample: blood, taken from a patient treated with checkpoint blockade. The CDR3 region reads CASTARDSLYNEQFF. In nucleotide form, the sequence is TGTGCCAGCACCGCCCGGGACAGTCTTTACAATGAGCAGTTCTTC.